Sequencing of this T cell receptor (beta chain) was carried out in a study of T cells in Graves' hyperthyroidism and ophthalmopathy. V dropped 3 bases and J dropped 6 bases, with 18 bases sitting between them. The CDR3 sequence is 16 residues long. Germline loops: CDR1 SGDLS, CDR2 YYNGEE. Overall study findings and caveats: A model of 13 V-J features distinguished ophthalmopathy from stable hyperthyroidism. Most expanded thyroid clonotypes above 0.001 recurred in blood.

Orbital computed tomography, thyroid ultrasound, serum thyroxine and TRAb, and clinical symptoms together informed the diagnoses. Points on this clonotype: Its antigen is still unknown.

The CDR3 regions of TCR beta were amplified from RNA transcripts. A set of HTBI primers served as the primers for a first-round RT-PCR of the TCR CDR3. TCRdb passed the multiplex PCR reads through MiXCR, listing each CDR3 protein once. The repertoire consists of roughly 98,000 distinct CDR3 sequences, with around 40% occurring once and the leading ten covering roughly 10%. This receptor was obtained from a young woman with Graves' hyperthyroidism. The chain links TRBV9 to TRBJ1-4, with D unresolved. Material for sequencing was peripheral blood or thyroid tissue (not recorded which). The CDR3 sequence: CASSGRGVGRYEKLFF. In DNA form, the CDR3 reads TGTGCCAGCAGCGGCCGGGGAGTAGGGCGGTATGAAAAACTGTTTTTT.